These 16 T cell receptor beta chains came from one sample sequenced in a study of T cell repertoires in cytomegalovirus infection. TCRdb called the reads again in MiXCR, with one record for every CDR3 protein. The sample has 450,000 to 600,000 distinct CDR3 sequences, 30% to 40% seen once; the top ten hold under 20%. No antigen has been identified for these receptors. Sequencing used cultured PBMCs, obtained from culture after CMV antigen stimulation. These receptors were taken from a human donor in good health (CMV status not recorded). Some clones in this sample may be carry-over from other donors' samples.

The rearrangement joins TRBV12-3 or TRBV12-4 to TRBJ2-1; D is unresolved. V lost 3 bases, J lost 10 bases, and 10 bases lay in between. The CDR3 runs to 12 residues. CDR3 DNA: TGTGCCAGCAGTTTTAGGGTCATCGAGCAGTTCTTC. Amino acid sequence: CASSFRVIEQFF.

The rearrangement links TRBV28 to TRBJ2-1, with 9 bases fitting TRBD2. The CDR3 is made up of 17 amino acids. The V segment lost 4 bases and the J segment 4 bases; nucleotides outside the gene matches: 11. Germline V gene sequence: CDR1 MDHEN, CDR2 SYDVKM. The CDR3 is CASSSHPRLAEYNEQFF. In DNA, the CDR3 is TGTGCCAGCAGTTCCCACCCCCGACTAGCGGAATACAATGAGCAGTTCTTC.

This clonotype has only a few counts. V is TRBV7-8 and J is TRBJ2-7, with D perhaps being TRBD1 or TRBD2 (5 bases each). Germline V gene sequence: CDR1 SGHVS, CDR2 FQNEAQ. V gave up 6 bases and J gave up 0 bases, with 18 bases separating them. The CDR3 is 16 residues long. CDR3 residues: CASSPLGQGPSYEQYV. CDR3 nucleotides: TGTGCCAGCAGTCCGTTGGGGCAGGGACCCTCCTACGAGCAGTACGTC.

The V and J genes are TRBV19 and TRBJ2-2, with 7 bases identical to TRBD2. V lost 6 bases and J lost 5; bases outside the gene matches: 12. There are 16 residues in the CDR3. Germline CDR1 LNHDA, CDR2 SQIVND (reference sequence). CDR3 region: CASRQLAIWMTGELFF. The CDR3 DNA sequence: TGTGCCAGTAGACAACTAGCGATCTGGATGACCGGGGAGCTGTTTTTT. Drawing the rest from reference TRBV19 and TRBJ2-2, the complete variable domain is DGGITQSPKYLFRKEGQNVTLSCEQNLNHDAMYWYRQDPGQGLRLIYYSQIVNDFQKGDIAEGYSVSREKKESFPLTVTSAQKNPTAFYLCASRQLAIWMTGELFFGEGSRLTVL.

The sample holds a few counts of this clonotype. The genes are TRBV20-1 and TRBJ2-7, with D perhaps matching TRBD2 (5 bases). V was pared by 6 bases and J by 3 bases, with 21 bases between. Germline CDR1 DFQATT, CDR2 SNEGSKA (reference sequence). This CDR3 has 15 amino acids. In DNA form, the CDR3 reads TGCAGTGCGGCCCTTCTTGGACTTCCCGTCTACGAGCAGTACTTC. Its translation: CSAALLGLPVYEQYF.

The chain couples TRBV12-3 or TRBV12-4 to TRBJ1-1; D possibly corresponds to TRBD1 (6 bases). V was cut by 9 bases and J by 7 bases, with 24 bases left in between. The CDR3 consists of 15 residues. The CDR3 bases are TGTGCCAGTTTGCCGACAGGAACGCCACTGGGTGAAGCTTTCTTT. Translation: CASLPTGTPLGEAFF.

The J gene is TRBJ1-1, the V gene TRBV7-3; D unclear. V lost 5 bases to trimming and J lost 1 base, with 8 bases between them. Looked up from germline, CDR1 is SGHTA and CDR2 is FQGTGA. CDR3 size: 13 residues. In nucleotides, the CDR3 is TGTGCCAGCAGCCGAGTTCAGAACACTGAAGCTTTCTTT. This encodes CASSRVQNTEAFF.

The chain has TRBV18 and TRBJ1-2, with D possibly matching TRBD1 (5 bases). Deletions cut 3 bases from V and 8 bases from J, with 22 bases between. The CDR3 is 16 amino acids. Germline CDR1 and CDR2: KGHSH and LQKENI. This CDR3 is CASSPARDVVEMGYTF. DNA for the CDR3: TGTGCCAGCTCACCCGCCCGGGACGTGGTTGAGATGGGCTACACCTTC.

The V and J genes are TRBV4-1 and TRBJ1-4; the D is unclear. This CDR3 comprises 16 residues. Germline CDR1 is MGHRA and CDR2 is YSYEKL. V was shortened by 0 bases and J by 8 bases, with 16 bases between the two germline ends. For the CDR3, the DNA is TGCGCCAGCAGCCAAGATCATCCCGGAACGGAGGAAAAACTGTTTTTT. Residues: CASSQDHPGTEEKLFF.

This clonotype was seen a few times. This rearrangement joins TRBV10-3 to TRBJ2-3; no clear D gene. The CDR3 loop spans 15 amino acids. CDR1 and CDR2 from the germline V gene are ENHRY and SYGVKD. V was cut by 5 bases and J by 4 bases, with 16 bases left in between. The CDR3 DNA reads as TGTGCCATCAGTCTCTCCGGGCCCAGCTCAGATACGCAGTATTTT. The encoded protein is CAISLSGPSSDTQYF.

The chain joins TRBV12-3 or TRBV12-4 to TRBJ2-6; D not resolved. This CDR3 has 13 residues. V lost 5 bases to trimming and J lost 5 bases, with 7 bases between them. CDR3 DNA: TGTGCCAGCAGTCCTCGTAGGGCCAACGTCCTGACTTTC. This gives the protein CASSPRRANVLTF.

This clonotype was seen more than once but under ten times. The CDR3 sequence: CASSPLPEFPGRSYNEQFF. The CDR3 coding sequence is TGCGCCAGCAGCCCGCTCCCGGAATTTCCGGGAAGGTCCTACAATGAGCAGTTCTTC. J is TRBJ2-1 and V is TRBV4-1, with a tentative D call TRBD2 (5 bases). The CDR3 sequence is 19 residues long. The germline gives CDR1 MGHRA, CDR2 YSYEKL. V was pared by 4 bases and J by 1 base, with 23 bases between.

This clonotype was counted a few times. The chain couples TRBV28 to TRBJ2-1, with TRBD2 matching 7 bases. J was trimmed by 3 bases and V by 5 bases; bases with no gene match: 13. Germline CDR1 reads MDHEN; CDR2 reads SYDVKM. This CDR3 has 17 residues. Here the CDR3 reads CASSLWGSGDRYNEQFF. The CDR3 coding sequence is TGTGCCAGCAGTCTTTGGGGGAGCGGGGACCGCTACAATGAGCAGTTCTTC.

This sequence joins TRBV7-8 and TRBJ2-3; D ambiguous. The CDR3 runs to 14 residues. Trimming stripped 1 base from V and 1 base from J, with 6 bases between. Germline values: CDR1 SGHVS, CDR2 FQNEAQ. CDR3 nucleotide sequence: TGTGCCAGCAGCTTAGTTCCAGGCACAGATACGCAGTATTTT. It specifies CASSLVPGTDTQYF.

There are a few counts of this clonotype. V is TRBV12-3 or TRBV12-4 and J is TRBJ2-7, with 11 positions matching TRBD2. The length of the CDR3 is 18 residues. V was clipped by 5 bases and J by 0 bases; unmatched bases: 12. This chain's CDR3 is CASSLARTLAGGSYEQYV. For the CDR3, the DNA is TGTGCCAGCAGTCTGGCGAGAACCCTAGCGGGAGGCTCCTACGAGCAGTACGTC.

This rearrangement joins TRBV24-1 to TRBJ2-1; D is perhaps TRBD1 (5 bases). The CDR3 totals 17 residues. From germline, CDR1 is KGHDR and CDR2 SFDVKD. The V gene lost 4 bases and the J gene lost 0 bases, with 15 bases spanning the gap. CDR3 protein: CATSEGRQPFSYNEQFF. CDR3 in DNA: TGTGCCACCAGTGAGGGTAGACAGCCTTTCTCCTACAATGAGCAGTTCTTC.